Listed below are T cell receptor beta chains from one sample, sequenced in a study of T cell responses to AZD1222 COVID-19 vaccine. Some clones are missing from TCRdb's copy, which holds only in-frame ones; the method was immunoSEQ multiplex PCR. The sample includes 160,000 or so clones, less than 90% seen only once; the top ten take approximately 6.6%. Specimen: peripheral blood, collected after recovery from COVID-19. The receptors were gathered from an adult who had recovered from COVID-19. CDR3s include the opening cysteine and the closing phenylalanine or tryptophan. Each record gives: V gene, clone size, J gene, D gene, CDR3 protein, CDR3 DNA. D genes are given only for firm matches. Expanded clones are given a class, and other clones once, few, many or no size at all.

V: TRBV25-1
size: .
J: TRBJ1-2
D: .
CDR3: CASSMGVNGYTF
DNA: TGTGCCAGCAGTATGGGGGTGAATGGCTACACCTTC

V: TRBV7-9
size: .
J: TRBJ1-4
D: .
CDR3: CASSLGHSYEKLFF
DNA: TGTGCCAGCAGCTTGGGACACAGCTATGAAAAACTGTTTTTT

V: TRBV9
size: .
J: TRBJ2-3
D: .
CDR3: CASRLSSRGDDTQYF
DNA: TGTGCCAGCAGACTCTCCTCCCGGGGCGATGATACGCAGTATTTT

V: TRBV11-3
size: .
J: TRBJ1-1
D: .
CDR3: CASSLGGLGASTEAFF
DNA: TGTGCCAGCAGCTTAGGGGGGCTGGGGGCGTCGACTGAAGCTTTCTTT

V: TRBV7-8
size: .
J: TRBJ1-6
D: TRBD1
CDR3: CASSLRQGIGSPLHF
DNA: TGTGCCAGCAGCCTGAGACAGGGAATTGGGTCACCCCTCCACTTT

V: TRBV28
size: .
J: TRBJ2-7
D: .
CDR3: CASSFLTGGSYEQYF
DNA: TGTGCCAGCAGCTTCTTGACAGGAGGGTCCTACGAGCAGTACTTC

V: TRBV9
size: .
J: TRBJ1-6
D: TRBD1
CDR3: CASSGQGLNNSPLHF
DNA: TGTGCCAGCAGCGGACAGGGACTTAATAATTCACCCCTCCACTTT

V: TRBV7-8
size: .
J: TRBJ2-7
D: .
CDR3: CASSFHSSLRLVYEQYF
DNA: TGTGCCAGCAGCTTCCATTCTTCGCTGAGACTAGTCTACGAGCAGTACTTC

V: TRBV18
size: .
J: TRBJ2-7
D: TRBD1
CDR3: CASSEGQGFSEQYF
DNA: TGTGCCAGCTCAGAGGGACAGGGTTTCTCCGAGCAGTACTTC

V: TRBV4-3
size: .
J: TRBJ1-5
D: .
CDR3: CASSQEVAGYNQPQHF
DNA: TGCGCCAGCAGCCAAGAAGTCGCAGGCTACAATCAGCCCCAGCATTTT

V: TRBV15
size: .
J: TRBJ1-5
D: .
CDR3: CATSRDLGSFNQPQHF
DNA: TGTGCCACCAGCAGAGATCTAGGCAGCTTCAATCAGCCCCAGCATTTT

V: TRBV19
size: .
J: TRBJ1-6
D: .
CDR3: CASNHRSSYNSPLHF
DNA: TGTGCCAGTAATCACAGGTCGTCCTATAATTCACCCCTCCACTTT

V: TRBV5-6
size: .
J: TRBJ2-1
D: TRBD2
CDR3: CASSSGLVYEQFF
DNA: TGTGCCAGCAGCTCCGGACTAGTATATGAGCAGTTCTTC

V: TRBV2
size: .
J: TRBJ1-1
D: TRBD1
CDR3: CASSPNTGGTEAFF
DNA: TGTGCCAGCAGTCCAAATACAGGGGGAACTGAAGCTTTCTTT

V: TRBV7-8
size: once
J: TRBJ1-5
D: .
CDR3: CASSLEGWGALQPQHF
DNA: TGTGCCAGCAGCTTAGAAGGGTGGGGTGCTCTTCAGCCCCAGCATTTT

V: TRBV20-1
size: .
J: TRBJ2-7
D: TRBD1
CDR3: CSARTGSEQYF
DNA: TGCAGTGCTCGGACAGGGAGCGAGCAGTACTTC

V: TRBV5-1
size: .
J: TRBJ2-1
D: TRBD1
CDR3: CASSLGTGIYNEQFF
DNA: TGCGCCAGCAGCCTCGGGACAGGGATCTACAATGAGCAGTTCTTC

V: TRBV4-3
size: .
J: TRBJ2-7
D: .
CDR3: CASSQDRRQGGREQYF
DNA: TGCGCCAGCAGCCAAGATCGGCGGCAGGGGGGAAGGGAGCAGTACTTC

V: TRBV5-1
size: .
J: TRBJ2-7
D: .
CDR3: CASSPSEGQGKPPIF
DNA: TGCGCCAGCAGCCCGTCGGAGGGTCAGGGAAAGCCTCCAATCTTC

V: TRBV5-1
size: .
J: TRBJ1-2
D: .
CDR3: CASSFGGDYGYTF
DNA: TGCGCCAGCAGCTTTGGCGGAGACTATGGCTACACCTTC

V: TRBV19
size: .
J: TRBJ1-1
D: TRBD1
CDR3: CASSIASGQPGIEAFF
DNA: TGTGCCAGTAGTATAGCCTCGGGACAGCCTGGGATTGAAGCTTTCTTT

V: TRBV12-3/TRBV12-4
size: .
J: TRBJ1-1
D: .
CDR3: CASTALGGAFF
DNA: TGTGCCAGCACCGCCCTGGGGGGAGCTTTCTTT

V: TRBV6-6
size: .
J: TRBJ1-1
D: .
CDR3: CASSSVGWGTEAFF
DNA: TGTGCCAGCAGTTCGGTGGGGTGGGGGACTGAAGCTTTCTTT

V: TRBV10-3
size: .
J: TRBJ2-7
D: .
CDR3: CAIRGDREQYF
DNA: TGTGCCATCAGGGGGGATCGGGAGCAGTACTTC

V: TRBV7-2
size: .
J: TRBJ1-5
D: .
CDR3: CASSPYRVTNQPQHF
DNA: TGTGCCAGCAGTCCCTACAGGGTAACGAATCAGCCCCAGCATTTT

V: TRBV18
size: once
J: TRBJ2-5
D: .
CDR3: CASSSGGSGVGETQYF
DNA: TGTGCCAGCTCATCGGGGGGATCAGGGGTCGGAGAGACCCAGTACTTC

V: TRBV6-4
size: .
J: TRBJ2-5
D: .
CDR3: CASSARAQETQYF
DNA: TGTGCCAGCAGTGCCCGAGCTCAAGAGACCCAGTACTTC

V: TRBV7-2
size: .
J: TRBJ2-1
D: .
CDR3: CASSFTRTEQFF
DNA: TGTGCCAGCAGCTTCACTCGCACTGAGCAGTTCTTC

V: TRBV28
size: .
J: TRBJ1-1
D: .
CDR3: CASSSNGPEAFF
DNA: TGTGCCAGCAGTTCTAACGGGCCCGAAGCTTTCTTT

V: TRBV19
size: .
J: TRBJ1-5
D: TRBD1
CDR3: CASRTQGQGLSNQPQHF
DNA: TGTGCCAGTCGGACCCAGGGACAGGGCCTAAGCAATCAGCCCCAGCATTTT

V: TRBV7-2
size: .
J: TRBJ2-1
D: TRBD2
CDR3: CASSLGGGGYNEQFF
DNA: TGTGCCAGCAGCTTAGGGGGGGGAGGGTACAATGAGCAGTTCTTC

V: TRBV4-1
size: .
J: TRBJ2-3
D: .
CDR3: CASGGVSRTDTQYF
DNA: TGCGCCAGCGGAGGGGTTTCTCGCACAGATACGCAGTATTTT

V: TRBV6-2/TRBV6-3
size: once
J: TRBJ2-7
D: .
CDR3: CASSRPYEQYF
DNA: TGTGCCAGCAGTCGGCCCTACGAGCAGTACTTC

V: TRBV6-5
size: .
J: TRBJ1-1
D: .
CDR3: CASSSFRGTTEAFF
DNA: TGTGCCAGCAGTAGTTTCCGGGGGACCACTGAAGCTTTCTTT

V: TRBV28
size: .
J: TRBJ2-2
D: TRBD1
CDR3: CASNLGTATGELFF
DNA: TGTGCCAGCAACCTCGGGACAGCTACCGGGGAGCTGTTTTTT

V: TRBV2
size: .
J: TRBJ1-2
D: .
CDR3: CASSSENYGYTF
DNA: TGTGCCAGCAGTTCCGAGAACTATGGCTACACCTTC

V: TRBV3-1/TRBV3-2
size: .
J: TRBJ2-1
D: .
CDR3: CASSQVAYNEQFF
DNA: TGTGCCAGCAGCCAAGTTGCATACAATGAGCAGTTCTTC

V: TRBV6-2/TRBV6-3
size: .
J: TRBJ2-2
D: TRBD2
CDR3: CASSSGGGYTGELFF
DNA: TGTGCCAGCAGTTCTGGGGGAGGGTATACCGGGGAGCTGTTTTTT

V: TRBV4-2
size: once
J: TRBJ1-2
D: TRBD1
CDR3: CASSQAGGGGFDGYTF
DNA: TGTGCCAGCAGCCAAGCAGGAGGGGGCGGGTTTGATGGCTACACCTTC

V: TRBV5-8
size: .
J: TRBJ2-3
D: TRBD2
CDR3: CASSSRLAGGRDTQYF
DNA: TGTGCCAGCAGCAGTCGACTAGCGGGGGGGCGAGATACGCAGTATTTT

V: TRBV6-5
size: .
J: TRBJ2-3
D: .
CDR3: CASSYRGRTDTQYF
DNA: TGTGCCAGCAGTTACAGAGGGAGAACAGATACGCAGTATTTT

V: TRBV7-2
size: .
J: TRBJ1-2
D: .
CDR3: CASSSNQGFGYTF
DNA: TGTGCCAGCAGCTCCAATCAGGGATTTGGCTACACCTTC

V: TRBV5-1
size: .
J: TRBJ1-2
D: .
CDR3: CASSLLGEGYGYTF
DNA: TGCGCCAGCAGCTTGTTGGGGGAGGGCTATGGCTACACCTTC

V: TRBV5-4
size: .
J: TRBJ2-1
D: TRBD1
CDR3: CASNPSTGTAGNEQFF
DNA: TGTGCCAGTAACCCGAGCACCGGGACAGCAGGGAATGAGCAGTTCTTC

V: TRBV7-9
size: .
J: TRBJ2-1
D: TRBD2
CDR3: CASRPREGRSYNEQFF
DNA: TGTGCCAGCCGACCGCGGGAGGGCCGGTCCTACAATGAGCAGTTCTTC

V: TRBV5-1
size: .
J: TRBJ1-1
D: .
CDR3: CASSLATGYTEAFF
DNA: TGCGCCAGCAGCTTGGCAACCGGCTACACTGAAGCTTTCTTT

V: TRBV12-3/TRBV12-4
size: .
J: TRBJ1-1
D: .
CDR3: CASSLLAAEAFF
DNA: TGTGCCAGCAGTTTACTGGCAGCTGAAGCTTTCTTT

V: TRBV7-9
size: .
J: TRBJ2-5
D: TRBD1
CDR3: CASSSTGGMETQYF
DNA: TGTGCCAGCAGCTCTACAGGGGGCATGGAGACCCAGTACTTC

V: TRBV5-1
size: .
J: TRBJ2-1
D: .
CDR3: CASSLALTLVGEQFF
DNA: TGCGCCAGCAGCTTGGCCTTAACACTAGTCGGTGAGCAGTTCTTC

V: TRBV3-1/TRBV3-2
size: .
J: TRBJ2-5
D: TRBD2
CDR3: CASSQGSGGLQETQYF
DNA: TGTGCCAGCAGCCAAGGCAGCGGGGGCCTCCAAGAGACCCAGTACTTC

V: TRBV21-1
size: .
J: TRBJ2-7
D: .
CDR3: CASSKAAGAVSYEQYF
DNA: TGTGCCAGCAGCAAAGCGGCGGGGGCCGTTTCCTACGAGCAGTACTTC

V: TRBV5-1
size: .
J: TRBJ1-2
D: TRBD1
CDR3: CASSLVGGDGYTF
DNA: TGCGCCAGCAGCTTGGTAGGGGGCGATGGCTACACCTTC

V: TRBV12-3/TRBV12-4
size: .
J: TRBJ1-1
D: .
CDR3: CASSLIGTEAFF
DNA: TGTGCCAGCAGCCTAATAGGCACTGAAGCTTTCTTT

V: TRBV5-4
size: .
J: TRBJ2-7
D: .
CDR3: CASSLGIRGGTLEQYF
DNA: TGTGCCAGCAGCTTGGGTATCCGCGGTGGTACGCTCGAGCAGTACTTC

V: TRBV5-1
size: .
J: TRBJ1-1
D: TRBD1
CDR3: CASSSPTGGNTEAFF
DNA: TGCGCCAGCAGCTCTCCTACAGGGGGGAACACTGAAGCTTTCTTT

V: TRBV12-3/TRBV12-4
size: .
J: TRBJ1-1
D: TRBD1
CDR3: CASRVGQGTEAFF
DNA: TGTGCCAGCAGAGTCGGACAGGGCACTGAAGCTTTCTTT

V: TRBV6-5
size: .
J: TRBJ1-4
D: TRBD1
CDR3: CATGTGGGKGEKLFF
DNA: TGTGCCACCGGGACAGGGGGCGGGAAAGGGGAAAAACTGTTTTTT

V: TRBV11-2
size: .
J: TRBJ1-2
D: .
CDR3: CASSLDKGANYGYTF
DNA: TGTGCCAGCAGCTTAGATAAGGGCGCTAACTATGGCTACACCTTC